These 13 T cell receptor beta chains share one sample of origin, sequenced in a study of OX40 agonist ivuxolimab in advanced cancers. Sequencing was performed with immunoSEQ multiplex PCR; in TCRdb, only in-frame clones are kept and a portion is missing. The table includes around 76,000 clones, about 87% detected once. The sample consisted of CD4+ or CD8+ T cells sorted from blood, taken in a trial of the OX40 agonist ivuxolimab. The source is an adult with an advanced solid tumor such as melanoma, head and neck, liver or kidney cancer.

The V gene is TRBV4-2, the J gene TRBJ2-7, with 14 bases matching TRBD2. Germline CDR1 and CDR2: LGHNA and YNFKEQ. With 1 base clipped from V and 9 bases from J, the junction kept 23 bases outside the gene matches. The CDR3 has 21 residues. CDR3 DNA: TGTGCCAGCAGCCAAGTCCCTCCGGGGACTAGCGGGAGTCTGAGCTCCTGGGTGCAGTACTTC. Translated: CASSQVPPGTSGSLSSWVQYF.

The rearrangement joins TRBV11-2 to TRBJ2-7, with 7 bases fitting TRBD2. Trimming removed 6 bases from V and 2 bases from J; junction bases left unmatched: 7. The CDR3 spans 14 residues. The germline V gene has CDR1 SGHAT and CDR2 FQNNGV. DNA for the CDR3: TGTGCCAGCAGTTGGGACGGACTAGCCTACGAGCAGTACTTC. Its protein product is CASSWDGLAYEQYF.

This chain links TRBV5-1 with TRBJ2-3; 14 bases are shared with TRBD2. CDR1 is SGHRS, CDR2 YFSETQ, per germline. Trimming took 4 bases from V and 5 from J; bases not matched to a gene: 6. There are 16 residues in the CDR3. Here the CDR3 reads CASSPGLAGVRDTQYF. CDR3 DNA sequence: TGCGCCAGCAGCCCGGGACTAGCGGGAGTCAGAGATACGCAGTATTTT.

The V gene is TRBV27, the J gene TRBJ1-5, with D unresolved. The CDR3 is made up of 15 amino acids. Germline CDR1 reads MNHEY; CDR2 reads SMNVEV (reference sequence). V lost 5 bases, J lost 3 bases, and 14 bases lay in between. CDR3 region: CASSPQTGINQPQHF. DNA of the CDR3: TGTGCCAGCAGTCCACAGACCGGGATCAATCAGCCCCAGCATTTT.

The chain employs TRBV30 and TRBJ1-1; D is possibly TRBD1 (6 bases). The CDR3 runs to 12 residues. Germline-derived CDR1 and CDR2 are GTSNPN and SVGIG (reference sequence). CDR3 DNA sequence: TGTGCTTACGGACAGTCGAACACTGAAGCTTTCTTT. Protein: CAYGQSNTEAFF.

The chain employs TRBV5-6 and TRBJ2-7; D might be TRBD1 (5 bases). The CDR3 loop spans 13 amino acids. From germline, CDR1 is SGHDT and CDR2 YYEEEE. With 1 base removed from V and 3 bases from J, the gap between germline ends came to 8 bases. The chain's CDR3 is CASSLSGYYEQYF. The DNA of the CDR3 is TGTGCCAGCAGCTTGTCAGGGTACTACGAGCAGTACTTC.

This clone was seen a handful of times. The CDR3 nucleotides are TGTGCCAGCACCCCAAGGGGGGTTCGGTACACCGGGGAGCTGTTTTTT. Protein: CASTPRGVRYTGELFF. This sequence joins TRBV13 and TRBJ2-2; D is tentatively TRBD1 or TRBD2 (6 bases each). Trimming left V 7 bases short and J 3 bases short, with 18 bases between. CDR1 PRHDT and CDR2 FYEKMQ come from the germline V gene (reference sequence). This CDR3 has 16 residues.

V usage is TRBV18 and J usage is TRBJ2-6; D is unresolved. The V end lost 3 bases, the J end lost 0 bases, and 15 bases lay between the germline ends. This CDR3 has 18 amino acids. Germline-derived CDR1 and CDR2 are KGHSH and LQKENI. CDR3 loop: CASSPFNGESSGANVLTF. The CDR3 DNA sequence: TGTGCCAGCTCACCGTTTAATGGGGAAAGCTCTGGGGCCAACGTCCTGACTTTC.

This rearrangement joins TRBV5-6 to TRBJ2-2; 13 positions agree with TRBD2. Trimming at V came to 5 bases and at J to 7 bases, leaving 11 bases not matched to a gene. CDR1 and CDR2 from the germline V gene are SGHDT and YYEEEE. The CDR3 has 17 residues. CDR3 sequence reads: CASRYNGLAGVGGELFF. The CDR3 nucleotides are TGTGCCAGCAGGTATAACGGACTAGCGGGAGTAGGCGGGGAGCTGTTTTTT.

The gene calls are TRBV5-1 and TRBJ2-7; TRBD1 is a possible D gene (6 bases). CDR3 length equals 16 residues. V was trimmed by 0 bases and J by 5 bases, leaving 18 bases between them. Germline CDR1 reads SGHRS; CDR2 reads YFSETQ. CDR3 protein: CASSLAETGRGNEQYF. Written as DNA, the CDR3 is TGCGCCAGCAGCTTGGCCGAAACAGGGCGAGGGAACGAGCAGTACTTC.

This clone occurred a few times. Other DNA sequences in this specimen translate into the identical CDR3. The chain combines TRBV18 with TRBJ2-7, with 7 bases matching TRBD1. This CDR3 is built from 12 residues. J was trimmed by 3 bases and V by 6 bases; bases with no gene match: 2. Germline CDR1 and CDR2: KGHSH and LQKENI. The CDR3, as DNA: TGTGCCAGCTCCCGGGACAGCTACGAGCAGTACTTC. Its protein is CASSRDSYEQYF.

This clone was picked up one time. The V and J genes are TRBV18 and TRBJ1-1; D possibly corresponds to TRBD1 (6 bases). The germline V gene has CDR1 KGHSH and CDR2 LQKENI. V was cut by 6 bases and J by 4 bases, with 15 bases left in between. The CDR3 has 14 residues. CDR3 nucleotide sequence: TGTGCCAGCTCTGGGAGGGGGTGGAGCACTGAAGCTTTCTTT. Translating it yields CASSGRGWSTEAFF.

This clone was seen more than once but under ten times. The chain combines TRBV19 with TRBJ1-1; 7 bases are a match to TRBD1. Germline-derived CDR1 and CDR2 are LNHDA and SQIVND (reference sequence). V was pared by 1 base and J by 1 base, with 0 bases of the junction left unmatched. This CDR3 region has 14 residues. The CDR3 loop reads CASSIGQGNTEAFF. CDR3 bases: TGTGCCAGTAGTATAGGACAGGGGAACACTGAAGCTTTCTTT.